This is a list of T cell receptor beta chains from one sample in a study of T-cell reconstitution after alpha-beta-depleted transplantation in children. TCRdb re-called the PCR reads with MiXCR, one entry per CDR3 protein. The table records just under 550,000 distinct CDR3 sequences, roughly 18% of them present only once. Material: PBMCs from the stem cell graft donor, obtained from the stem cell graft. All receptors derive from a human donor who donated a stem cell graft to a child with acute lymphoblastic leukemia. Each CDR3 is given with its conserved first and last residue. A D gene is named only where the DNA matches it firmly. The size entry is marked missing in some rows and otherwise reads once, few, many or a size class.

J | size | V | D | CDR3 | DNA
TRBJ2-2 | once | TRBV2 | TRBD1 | CASSGPNRGVPGELFF | TGTGCCAGCAGTGGGCCCAACAGGGGGGTCCCCGGGGAGCTGTTTTTT
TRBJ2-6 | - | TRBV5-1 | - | CASSPETGEVNVLTF | TGCGCCAGCAGCCCAGAAACAGGGGAGGTCAACGTCCTGACTTTC
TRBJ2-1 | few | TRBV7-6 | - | CASSSRTAVQRDEQFF | TGTGCCAGCAGCTCTCGGACGGCGGTCCAGAGGGATGAGCAGTTCTTC
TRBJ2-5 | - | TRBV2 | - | CASDQGPPQETQYF | TGTGCCAGCGATCAGGGGCCGCCCCAAGAGACCCAGTACTTC
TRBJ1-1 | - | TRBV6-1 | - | CASSEGADFSSTEAFF | TGTGCCAGCAGTGAAGGGGCCGATTTCAGCTCCACTGAAGCTTTCTTT
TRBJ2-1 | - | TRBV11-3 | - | CASSDPGNNEQFF | TGTGCCAGCAGCGACCCCGGTAACAATGAGCAGTTCTTC
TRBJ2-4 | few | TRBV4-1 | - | CASSQLAGRVTVQYF | TGCGCCAGCAGCCAACTGGCGGGCCGCGTAACCGTTCAGTACTTC
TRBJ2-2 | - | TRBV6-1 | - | CASTPGATNTGELFF | TGTGCCAGCACCCCCGGGGCCACTAACACCGGGGAGCTGTTTTTT
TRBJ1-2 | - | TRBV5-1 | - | CASSLGLGPGYTF | TGCGCCAGCAGCTTGGGTCTGGGTCCAGGCTACACCTTC
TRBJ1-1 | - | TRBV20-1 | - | CSARDISRNTEAFF | TGCAGTGCTAGAGATATAAGCAGAAACACTGAAGCTTTCTTT
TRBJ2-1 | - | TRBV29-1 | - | CSLRGSYNEQFF | TGCAGCCTGAGGGGCTCCTACAATGAGCAGTTCTTC
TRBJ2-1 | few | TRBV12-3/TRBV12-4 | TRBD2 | CASSLGTSYEQFF | TGTGCCAGCAGTTTAGGGACTAGTTATGAGCAGTTCTTC
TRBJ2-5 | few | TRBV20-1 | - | CSVEGIETQYF | TGCAGTGTCGAGGGGATCGAGACCCAGTACTTC
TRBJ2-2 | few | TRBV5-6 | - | CASSLPPGEAGELFF | TGTGCCAGCAGCTTGCCGCCAGGGGAGGCCGGGGAGCTGTTTTTT
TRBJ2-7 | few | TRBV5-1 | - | CASSLGGHAVILYEQYF | TGCGCCAGCAGCTTGGGGGGGCACGCGGTGATCCTCTACGAGCAGTACTTC
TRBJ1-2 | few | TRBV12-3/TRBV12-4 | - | CASSFGVGTAYGYTF | TGTGCCAGCAGTTTCGGAGTAGGGACGGCCTATGGCTACACCTTC